This T cell receptor (beta chain) was sequenced in a study of PD-1 blockade in mismatch repair-deficient tumors. At the level of the study: Patients had around 11 mismatch repair-deficient cancer types and were previously treated and progressing.

Germline V gives CDR1 LNHDA, CDR2 SQIVND (reference sequence). This CDR3 spans 12 amino acids. V lost 1 base and J lost 5, with 5 bases in between. Libraries were prepared by immunoSEQ multiplex PCR; TCRdb keeps only in-frame clonotypes and omits some of them. The sample consists of about 110,000 clones, about 83% of them appearing once. Every patient had mismatch repair deficiency by PCR or immunohistochemistry. This clone was seen a single time. No antigen is known for it. Overall study results and limits: Tumor-resident clones, often undetectable pretreatment in blood, expanded then contracted after pembrolizumab.

This specimen consisted of peripheral blood, obtained 60 weeks after starting pembrolizumab. The TCR was taken from an adult with mismatch repair-deficient cancer. The chain uses TRBV19 and TRBJ2-5; D uncertain. Written as DNA, the CDR3 is TGTGCCAGTAGTATAGGGAAGGAGACCCAGTACTTC. Amino acid sequence: CASSIGKETQYF.